This entry describes one T cell receptor (beta chain). Its antigen remains unidentified. The data were obtained in a study of T cell responses to AZD1222 COVID-19 vaccine. Using immunoSEQ multiplex PCR, the repertoire was profiled, and TCRdb retains in-frame clones only, with some absent. The top ten clones hold less than 3.5% of a sample with about 150,000 clones, around 90% of them seen once. Germline lookup yields CDR1 WSHSY and CDR2 SAAADI. V was pared by 2 bases and J by 6 bases, with 13 bases between. There are 15 residues in the CDR3. Study results and limitations: Clonal diversity may have been underestimated in mostly white British donors.

The receptor was isolated from an adult who received the AZD1222 COVID-19 vaccine. The rearrangement joins TRBV10-2 to TRBJ2-2; D is unresolved. The sample consisted of peripheral blood, taken 28 days after the second AZD1222 dose. CDR3 in DNA: TGCGCCAGCAGTGAGCGTCTGGGTGGTCCCGGGGAGCTGTTTTTT. This sequence encodes CASSERLGGPGELFF.